The clone carrying this T cell receptor (beta chain) was observed at least ten times. As yet, its antigen is unknown. This sample was included in a study of read filtering for tumor transcriptome and immune sequencing. Overall study results and limits: Compared with RNA-seq, IR-seq gave much higher clonotype depth and reliability. In IR-seq, single-read clonotypes were approximately 83% of clonotypes but 3.5% to 4% of reads. The sorted CD138-negative fraction was a mixed bone marrow immune population, not purified T cells.

V gave up 3 bases and J gave up 5 bases, with 17 bases separating them. Germline V gives CDR1 SGHRS, CDR2 YFSETQ. The CDR3 runs 15 residues. Molecular barcoded adaptors covering alpha/delta and beta/gamma chains were used on around 370 ng RNA. TCRdb called the reads again in MiXCR, with one record for every CDR3 protein. In the table there are fewer than 90,000 distinct CDR3 sequences, around an eighth of which are singletons. Every patient had bone marrow sampled while the disease was active. This TCR was sampled from a donor aged 40 or older with multiple myeloma. The chain links TRBV5-1 to TRBJ1-1; maybe TRBD1 (5 bases). Sequences were obtained from a population of CD138-negative cells sorted from bone marrow. The CDR3 DNA reads TGCGCCAGCAGCTCGAGACCCGCGGGGGGGACTGAAGCTTTCTTT. This gives the protein CASSSRPAGGTEAFF.